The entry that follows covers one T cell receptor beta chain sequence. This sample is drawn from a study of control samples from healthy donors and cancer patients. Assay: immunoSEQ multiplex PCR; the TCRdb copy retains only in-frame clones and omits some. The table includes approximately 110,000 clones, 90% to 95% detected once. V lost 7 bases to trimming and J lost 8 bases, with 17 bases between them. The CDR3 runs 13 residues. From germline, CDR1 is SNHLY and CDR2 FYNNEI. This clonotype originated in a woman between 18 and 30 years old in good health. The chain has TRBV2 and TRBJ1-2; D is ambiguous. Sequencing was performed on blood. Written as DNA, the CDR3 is TGTGCCAGCAACCTAAACAGAGGAAGAGGCTACACCTTC. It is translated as CASNLNRGRGYTF.